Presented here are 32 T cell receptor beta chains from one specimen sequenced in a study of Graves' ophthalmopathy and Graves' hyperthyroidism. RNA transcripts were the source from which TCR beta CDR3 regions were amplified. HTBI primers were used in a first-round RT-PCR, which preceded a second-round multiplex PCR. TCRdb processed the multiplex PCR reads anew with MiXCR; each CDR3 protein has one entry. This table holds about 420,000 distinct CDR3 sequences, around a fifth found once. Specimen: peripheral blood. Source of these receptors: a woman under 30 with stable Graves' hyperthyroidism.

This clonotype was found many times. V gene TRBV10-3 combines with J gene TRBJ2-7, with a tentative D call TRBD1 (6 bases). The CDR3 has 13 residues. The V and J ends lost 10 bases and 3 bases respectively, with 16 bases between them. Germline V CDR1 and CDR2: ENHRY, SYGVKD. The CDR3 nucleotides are TGTGCCACCTCACGACAGGTAGGCTACGAGCAGTACTTC. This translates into CATSRQVGYEQYF.

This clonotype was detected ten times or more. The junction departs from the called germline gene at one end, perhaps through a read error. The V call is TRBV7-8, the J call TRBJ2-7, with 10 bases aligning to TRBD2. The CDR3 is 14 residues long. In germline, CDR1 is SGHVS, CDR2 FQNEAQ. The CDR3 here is CASSLGPGTSEEYF. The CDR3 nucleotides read TGTGCCAGCAGCTTAGGACCCGGGACTAGCGAGGAGTACTTC.

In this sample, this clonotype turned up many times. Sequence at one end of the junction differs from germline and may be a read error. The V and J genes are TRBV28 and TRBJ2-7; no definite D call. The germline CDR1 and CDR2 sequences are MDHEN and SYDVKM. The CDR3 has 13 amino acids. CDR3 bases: TGTACCAGCAGCTTATCCCGGGCCTACGAGCAGTACTTC. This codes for CTSSLSRAYEQYF.

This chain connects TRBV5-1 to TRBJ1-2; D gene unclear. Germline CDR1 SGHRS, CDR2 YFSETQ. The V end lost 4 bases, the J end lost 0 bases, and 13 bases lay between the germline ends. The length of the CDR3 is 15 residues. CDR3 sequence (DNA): TGCGCCAGCAGCGGACTGGTCGACACTAACTATGGCTACACCTTC. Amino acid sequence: CASSGLVDTNYGYTF.

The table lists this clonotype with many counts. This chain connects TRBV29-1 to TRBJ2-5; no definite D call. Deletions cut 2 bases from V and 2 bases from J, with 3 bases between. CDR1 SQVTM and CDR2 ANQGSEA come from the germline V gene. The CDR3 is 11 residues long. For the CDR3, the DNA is TGCAGCGTTGAAATTCAAGAGACCCAGTACTTC. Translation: CSVEIQETQYF.

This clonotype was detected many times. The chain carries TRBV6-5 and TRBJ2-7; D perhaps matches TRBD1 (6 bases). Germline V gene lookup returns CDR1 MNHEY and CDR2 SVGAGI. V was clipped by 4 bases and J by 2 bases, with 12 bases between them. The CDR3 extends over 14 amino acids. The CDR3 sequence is CASSSRWDTYEQYF. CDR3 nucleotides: TGTGCCAGCAGTTCCCGGTGGGACACCTACGAGCAGTACTTC.

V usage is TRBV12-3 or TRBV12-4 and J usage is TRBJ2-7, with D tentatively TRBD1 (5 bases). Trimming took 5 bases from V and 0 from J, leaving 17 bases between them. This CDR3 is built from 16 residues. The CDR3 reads CASSPALGQSSYEQYF. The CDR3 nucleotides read TGTGCCAGCAGTCCTGCCTTAGGACAATCCTCCTACGAGCAGTACTTC.

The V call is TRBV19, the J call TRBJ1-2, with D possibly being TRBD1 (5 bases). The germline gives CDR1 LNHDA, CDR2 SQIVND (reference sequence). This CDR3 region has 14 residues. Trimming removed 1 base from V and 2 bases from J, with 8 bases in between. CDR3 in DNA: TGTGCCAGTAGTATAGTCCAGGGCAACTATGGCTACACCTTC. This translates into CASSIVQGNYGYTF.

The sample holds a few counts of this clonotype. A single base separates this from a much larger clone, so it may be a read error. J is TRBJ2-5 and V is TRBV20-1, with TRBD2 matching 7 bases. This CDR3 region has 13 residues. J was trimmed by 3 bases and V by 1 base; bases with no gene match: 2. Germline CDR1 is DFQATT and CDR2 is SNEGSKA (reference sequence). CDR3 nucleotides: TGCAGTGCTAGAGTCGCGGGAGAAGAGACCCAGTACTTC. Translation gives CSARVAGEETQYF.

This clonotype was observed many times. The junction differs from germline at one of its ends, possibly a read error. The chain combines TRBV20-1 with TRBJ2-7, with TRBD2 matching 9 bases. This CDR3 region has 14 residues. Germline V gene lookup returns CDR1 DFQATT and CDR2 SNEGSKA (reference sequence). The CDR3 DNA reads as TGCAGTGCTAGTAGCGGGAGAATCGGCTACGGGCAGTACTTC. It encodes CSASSGRIGYGQYF.

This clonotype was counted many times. CDR3 sequence reads: CASSPSPGGGYEQYF. CDR3 coding DNA: TGTGCCAGCAGCCCATCCCCAGGGGGCGGTTACGAGCAGTACTTC. The genes are TRBV7-2 and TRBJ2-7; 8 bases fit TRBD1. There are 15 residues in the CDR3. J lost 4 bases, V lost 5 bases, and 10 bases had no gene match. Germline CDR1 and CDR2: SGHTA and FQGNSA.

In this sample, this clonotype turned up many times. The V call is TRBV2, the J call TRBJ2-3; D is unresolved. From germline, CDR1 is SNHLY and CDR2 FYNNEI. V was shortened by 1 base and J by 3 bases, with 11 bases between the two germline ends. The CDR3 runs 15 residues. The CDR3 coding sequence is TGTGCCAGCAGTGAAGGGGGTACATGGACAGATACGCAGTATTTT. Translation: CASSEGGTWTDTQYF.

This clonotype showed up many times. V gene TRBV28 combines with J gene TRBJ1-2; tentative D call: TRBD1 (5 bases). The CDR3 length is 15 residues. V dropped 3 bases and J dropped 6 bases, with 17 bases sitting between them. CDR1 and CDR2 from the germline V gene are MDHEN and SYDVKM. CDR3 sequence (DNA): TGTGCCAGCAGTTTCTGGGGGGTCCGGACGAATGGCTACACCTTC. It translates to CASSFWGVRTNGYTF.

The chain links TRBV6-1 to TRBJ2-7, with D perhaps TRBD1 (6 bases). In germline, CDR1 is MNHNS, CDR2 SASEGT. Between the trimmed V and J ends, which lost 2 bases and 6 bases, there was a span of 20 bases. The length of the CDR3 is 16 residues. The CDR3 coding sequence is TGTGCCAGCAGTGAACCAGTCCGGGACATGGGCCTCGAGCAGTACTTC. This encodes CASSEPVRDMGLEQYF.

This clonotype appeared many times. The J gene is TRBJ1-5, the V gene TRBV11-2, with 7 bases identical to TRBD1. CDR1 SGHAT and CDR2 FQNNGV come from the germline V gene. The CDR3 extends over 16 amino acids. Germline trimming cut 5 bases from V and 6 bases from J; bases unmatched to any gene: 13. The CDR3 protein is CASSLGTVSTGQPQHF. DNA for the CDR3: TGTGCCAGCAGCCTCGGGACAGTCTCAACGGGTCAGCCCCAGCATTTT.

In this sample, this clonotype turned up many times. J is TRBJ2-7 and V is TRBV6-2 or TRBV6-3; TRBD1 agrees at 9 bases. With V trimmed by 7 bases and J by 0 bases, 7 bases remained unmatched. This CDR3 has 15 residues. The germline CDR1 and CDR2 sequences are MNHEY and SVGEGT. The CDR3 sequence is CASKRDREGSYEQYF. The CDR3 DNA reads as TGTGCCAGCAAGCGGGACAGGGAGGGCTCCTACGAGCAGTACTTC.

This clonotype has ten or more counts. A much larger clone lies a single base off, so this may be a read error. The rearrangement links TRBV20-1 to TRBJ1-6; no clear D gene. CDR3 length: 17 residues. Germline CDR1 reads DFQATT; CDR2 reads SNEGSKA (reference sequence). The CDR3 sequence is CSTRDVGEGGSNSPLHF. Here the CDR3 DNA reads TGCAGTACTAGAGATGTTGGGGAGGGTGGCAGTAATTCACCCCTCCACTTT.

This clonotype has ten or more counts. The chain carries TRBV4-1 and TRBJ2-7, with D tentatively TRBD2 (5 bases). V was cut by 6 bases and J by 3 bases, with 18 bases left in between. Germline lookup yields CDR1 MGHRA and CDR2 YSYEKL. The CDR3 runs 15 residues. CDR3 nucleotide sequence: TGCGCCAGCAGGGGAGTGGATTCAAGACTCTACGAGCAGTACTTC. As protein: CASRGVDSRLYEQYF.

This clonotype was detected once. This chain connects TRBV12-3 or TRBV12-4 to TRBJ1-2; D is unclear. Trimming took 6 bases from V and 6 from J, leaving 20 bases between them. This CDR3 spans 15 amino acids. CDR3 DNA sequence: TGTGCCAGCAGATACGAACCGAGAGAAAGCCATGGCTACACCTTC. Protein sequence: CASRYEPRESHGYTF.

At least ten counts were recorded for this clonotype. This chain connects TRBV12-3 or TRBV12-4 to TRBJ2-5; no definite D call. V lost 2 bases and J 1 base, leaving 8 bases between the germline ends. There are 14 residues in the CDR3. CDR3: CASSLRAFQETQYF. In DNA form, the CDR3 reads TGTGCCAGCAGTTTAAGGGCTTTCCAAGAGACCCAGTACTTC.

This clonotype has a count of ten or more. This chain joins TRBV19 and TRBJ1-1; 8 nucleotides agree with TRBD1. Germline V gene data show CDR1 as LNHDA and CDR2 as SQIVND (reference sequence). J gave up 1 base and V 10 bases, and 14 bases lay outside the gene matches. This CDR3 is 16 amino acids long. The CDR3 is CANSWGRDRPNTEAFF. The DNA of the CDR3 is TGTGCCAATAGCTGGGGTCGGGACAGGCCGAACACTGAAGCTTTCTTT.

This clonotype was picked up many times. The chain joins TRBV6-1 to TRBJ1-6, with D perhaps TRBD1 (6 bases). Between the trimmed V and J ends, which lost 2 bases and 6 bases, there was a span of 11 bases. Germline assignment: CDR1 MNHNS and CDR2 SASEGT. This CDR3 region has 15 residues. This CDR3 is CASSEPQGGNSPLHF. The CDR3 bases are TGTGCCAGCAGTGAACCACAGGGAGGTAATTCACCCCTCCACTTT.

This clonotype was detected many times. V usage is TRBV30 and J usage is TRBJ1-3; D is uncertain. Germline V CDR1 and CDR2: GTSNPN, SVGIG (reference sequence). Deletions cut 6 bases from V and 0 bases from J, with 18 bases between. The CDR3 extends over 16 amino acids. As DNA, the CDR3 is TGTGCCTGCACCCGGGGTCGCCCACTCTCTGGAAACACCATATATTTT. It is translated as CACTRGRPLSGNTIYF.

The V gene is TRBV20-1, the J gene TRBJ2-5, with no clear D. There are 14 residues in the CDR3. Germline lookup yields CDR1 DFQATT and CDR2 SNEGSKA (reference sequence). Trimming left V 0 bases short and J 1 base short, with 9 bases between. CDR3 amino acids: CSAREPGRQETQYF. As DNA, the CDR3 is TGCAGTGCTAGAGAACCAGGACGCCAAGAGACCCAGTACTTC.

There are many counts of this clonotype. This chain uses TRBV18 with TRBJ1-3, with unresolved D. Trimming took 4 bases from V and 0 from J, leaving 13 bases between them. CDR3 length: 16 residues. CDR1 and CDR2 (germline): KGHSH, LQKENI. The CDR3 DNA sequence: TGTGCCAGCTCACTTCCTCAGGTCCGCTCTGGAAACACCATATATTTT. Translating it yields CASSLPQVRSGNTIYF.

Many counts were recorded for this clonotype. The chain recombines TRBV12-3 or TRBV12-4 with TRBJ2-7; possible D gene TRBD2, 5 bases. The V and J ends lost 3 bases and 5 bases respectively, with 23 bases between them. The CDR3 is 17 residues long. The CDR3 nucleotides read TGTGCCAGCAGTTTTTCCCCACCGACTATCCCCCTGAACGAGCAGTACTTC. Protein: CASSFSPPTIPLNEQYF.

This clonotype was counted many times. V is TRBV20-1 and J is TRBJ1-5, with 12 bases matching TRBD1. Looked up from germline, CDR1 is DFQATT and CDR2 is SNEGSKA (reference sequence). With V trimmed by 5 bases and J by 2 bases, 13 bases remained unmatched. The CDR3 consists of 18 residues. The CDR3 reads CSASVWGQGAFRNQPQHF. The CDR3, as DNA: TGCAGTGCTTCAGTCTGGGGACAGGGGGCTTTTCGCAATCAGCCCCAGCATTTT.

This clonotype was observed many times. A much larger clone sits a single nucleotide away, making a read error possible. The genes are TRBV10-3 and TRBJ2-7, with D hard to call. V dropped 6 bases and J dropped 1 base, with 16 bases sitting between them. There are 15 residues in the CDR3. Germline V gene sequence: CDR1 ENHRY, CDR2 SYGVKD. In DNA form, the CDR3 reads TGTGCCATCAGAGACCTGGTTGGCCCGTCCTACGAGCAGTACTTC. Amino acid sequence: CAIRDLVGPSYEQYF.

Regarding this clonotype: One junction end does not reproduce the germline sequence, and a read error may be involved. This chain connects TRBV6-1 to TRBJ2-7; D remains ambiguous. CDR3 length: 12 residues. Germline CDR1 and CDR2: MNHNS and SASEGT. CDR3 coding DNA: TGTGCCTGCAGTGGAATCCTTCGTCTGCAGTACTTC. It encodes CACSGILRLQYF.

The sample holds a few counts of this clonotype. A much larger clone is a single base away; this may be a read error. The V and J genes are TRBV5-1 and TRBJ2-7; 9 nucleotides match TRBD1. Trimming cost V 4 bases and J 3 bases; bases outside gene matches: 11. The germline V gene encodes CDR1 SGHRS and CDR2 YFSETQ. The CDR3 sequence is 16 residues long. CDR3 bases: TGCGCCAGCAGCCCAGCGTTAGGACAGGGGATCTACGAGCAGTACTTC. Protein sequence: CASSPALGQGIYEQYF.

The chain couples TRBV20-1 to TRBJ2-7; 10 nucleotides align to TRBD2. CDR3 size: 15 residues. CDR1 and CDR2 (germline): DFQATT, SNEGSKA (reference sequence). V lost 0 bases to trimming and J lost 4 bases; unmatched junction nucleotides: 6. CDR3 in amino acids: CSARDTGLAFYEQYF. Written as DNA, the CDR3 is TGCAGTGCTAGAGATACGGGACTAGCGTTTTACGAGCAGTACTTC.

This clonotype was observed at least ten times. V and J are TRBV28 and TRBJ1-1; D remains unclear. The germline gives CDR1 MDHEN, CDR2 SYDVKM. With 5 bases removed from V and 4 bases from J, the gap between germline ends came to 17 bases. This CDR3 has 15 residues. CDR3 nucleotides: TGTGCCAGCAGTGGGTACATGGGTTTAGGCACTGAAGCTTTCTTT. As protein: CASSGYMGLGTEAFF.